This paragraph reports one T cell receptor beta chain. The antigen remains unidentified. The CDR3 extends over 13 amino acids. Germline loops: CDR1 SGHRS, CDR2 YFSETQ. The data originate from a study of T cells expressing NK-cell markers. As for the study in general: Just one sequenced donor of eight was HCMV-seronegative, while seven were seropositive.

The authors made TCR beta cDNA libraries by 5'RACE template switching. This switching added a universal primer site and UMIs. Following a re-call of the 5' RACE reads, TCRdb has one entry per CDR3 protein and lacks DNA. The sample has around 280,000 distinct CDR3 sequences, and its top ten clones hold approximately 0.41%. Broader study findings: Top CD8+ clonotypes included the dominant CD3+CD56+NKG2C+ clonotypes in a handful of donors. The CD3+CD56-NKG2C+ fraction of a few donors was likewise dominated by these clonotypes.

The TCR comes from a man aged 18-30 years in good health. The chain uses TRBV5-1 and TRBJ1-1. The sequencing sample was made of blood T cells: a sorted CD56 or NKG2C T cell subset, CD4+ or CD8+ T cells, or bulk PBMC T cells (not recorded which). CDR3 loop: CASSLSGLYEAFF.